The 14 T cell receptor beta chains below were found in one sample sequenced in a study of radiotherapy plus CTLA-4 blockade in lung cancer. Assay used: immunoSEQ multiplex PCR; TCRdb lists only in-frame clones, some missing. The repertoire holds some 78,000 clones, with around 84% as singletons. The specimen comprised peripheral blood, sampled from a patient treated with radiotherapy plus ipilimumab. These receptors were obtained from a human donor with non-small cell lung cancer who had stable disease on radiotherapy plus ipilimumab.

CDR3 nucleotide sequence: TGTGCCAGCAGTTTATTGACGGGGGGAAGCAAAAACATTCAGTACTTC. Protein: CASSLLTGGSKNIQYF. V gene TRBV28 combines with J gene TRBJ2-4; TRBD2 matches at 7 bases. J gave up 3 bases and V 1 base, and 6 bases lay outside the gene matches. CDR3 length: 16 amino acids. CDR1 is MDHEN, CDR2 SYDVKM, per germline.

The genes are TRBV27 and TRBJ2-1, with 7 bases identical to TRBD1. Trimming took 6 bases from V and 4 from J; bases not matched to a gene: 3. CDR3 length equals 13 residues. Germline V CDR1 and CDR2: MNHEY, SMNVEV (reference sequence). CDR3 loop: CASRDRTYNEQFF. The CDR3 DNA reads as TGTGCCAGCAGGGACAGGACTTACAATGAGCAGTTCTTC.

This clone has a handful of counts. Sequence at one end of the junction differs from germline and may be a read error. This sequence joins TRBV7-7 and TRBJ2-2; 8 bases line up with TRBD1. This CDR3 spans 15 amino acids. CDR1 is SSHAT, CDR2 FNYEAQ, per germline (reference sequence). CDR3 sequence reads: CASSEQGDGTGELFF. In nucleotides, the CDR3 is TGTGCTAGCAGCGAACAGGGGGACGGCACCGGGGAGCTGTTTTTT.

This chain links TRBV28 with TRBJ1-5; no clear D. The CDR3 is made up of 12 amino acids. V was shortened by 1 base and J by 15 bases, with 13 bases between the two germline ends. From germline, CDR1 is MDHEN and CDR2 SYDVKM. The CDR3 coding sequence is TGTGCCAGCAGTTTATCCCTAGGGAGCTGGCATTTT. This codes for CASSLSLGSWHF.

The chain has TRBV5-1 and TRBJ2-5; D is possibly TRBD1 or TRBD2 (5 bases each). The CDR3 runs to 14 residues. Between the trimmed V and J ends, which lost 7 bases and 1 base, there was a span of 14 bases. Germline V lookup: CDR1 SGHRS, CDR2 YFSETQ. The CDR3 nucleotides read TGCGCCAGCTCCCTGTTTGGGGGCCAAGAGACCCAGTACTTC. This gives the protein CASSLFGGQETQYF.

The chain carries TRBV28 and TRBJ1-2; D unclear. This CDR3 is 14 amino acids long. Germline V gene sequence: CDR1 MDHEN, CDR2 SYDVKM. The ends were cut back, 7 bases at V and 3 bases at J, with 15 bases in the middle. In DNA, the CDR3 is TGTGCCAGCAATACCGGTGGGGTACACTATGGCTACACCTTC. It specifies CASNTGGVHYGYTF.

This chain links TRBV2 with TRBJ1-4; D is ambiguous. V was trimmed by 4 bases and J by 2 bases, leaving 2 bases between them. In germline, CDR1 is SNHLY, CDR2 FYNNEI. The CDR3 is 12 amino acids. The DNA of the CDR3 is TGTGCCAGCAGTGTTACTAATGAAAAACTGTTTTTT. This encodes CASSVTNEKLFF.

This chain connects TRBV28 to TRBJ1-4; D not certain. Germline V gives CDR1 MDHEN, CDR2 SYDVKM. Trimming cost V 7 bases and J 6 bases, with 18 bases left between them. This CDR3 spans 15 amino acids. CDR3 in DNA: TGTGCCAGCAAGAGAGGAGGCCCCGTTCATGAAAAACTGTTTTTT. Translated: CASKRGGPVHEKLFF.

The CDR3 DNA sequence: TGTGCCAGCAGCTTTCTATTGGGGGGCAATCAGCCCCAGCATTTT. Translating gives CASSFLLGGNQPQHF. This sequence joins TRBV5-8 and TRBJ1-5; D possibly corresponds to TRBD1 (5 bases). This CDR3 is 15 amino acids long. Germline V lookup: CDR1 SGHTS, CDR2 YDEGEE. The V end was cut by 2 bases, the J end by 2 bases, with 11 bases between. Full variable domain (missing parts from reference TRBV5-8 and TRBJ1-5): EAGVTQSPTHLIKTRGQQATLRCSPISGHTSVYWYQQALGLGLQFLLWYDEGEERNRGNFPPRFSGRQFPNYSSELNVNALELEDSALYLCASSFLLGGNQPQHFGDGTRLSIL.

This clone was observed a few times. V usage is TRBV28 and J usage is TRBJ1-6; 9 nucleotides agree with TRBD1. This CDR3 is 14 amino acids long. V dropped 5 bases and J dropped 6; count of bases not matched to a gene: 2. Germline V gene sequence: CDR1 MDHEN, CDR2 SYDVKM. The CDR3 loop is CASSRQGGNSPLHF. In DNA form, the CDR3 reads TGTGCCAGCAGTCGACAGGGGGGTAATTCACCCCTCCACTTT.

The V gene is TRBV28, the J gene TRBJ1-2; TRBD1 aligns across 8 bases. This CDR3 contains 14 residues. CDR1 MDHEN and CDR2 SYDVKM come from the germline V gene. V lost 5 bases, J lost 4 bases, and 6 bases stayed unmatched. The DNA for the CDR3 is TGTGCCAGCAGTCAGACAGGGGCTTCCTATGGCTACACCTTC. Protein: CASSQTGASYGYTF.

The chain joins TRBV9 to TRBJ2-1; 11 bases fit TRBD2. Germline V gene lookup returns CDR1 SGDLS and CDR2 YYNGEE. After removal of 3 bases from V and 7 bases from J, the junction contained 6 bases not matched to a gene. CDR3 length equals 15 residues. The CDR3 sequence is CASSGGASGGNEQFF. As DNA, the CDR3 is TGTGCCAGCAGCGGAGGGGCTAGCGGGGGGAATGAGCAGTTCTTC. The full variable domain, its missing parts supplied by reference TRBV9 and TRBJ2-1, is DSGVTQTPKHLITATGQRVTLRCSPRSGDLSVYWYQQSLDQGLQFLIQYYNGEERAKGNILERFSAQQFPDLHSELNLSSLELGDSALYFCASSGGASGGNEQFFGPGTRLTVL.

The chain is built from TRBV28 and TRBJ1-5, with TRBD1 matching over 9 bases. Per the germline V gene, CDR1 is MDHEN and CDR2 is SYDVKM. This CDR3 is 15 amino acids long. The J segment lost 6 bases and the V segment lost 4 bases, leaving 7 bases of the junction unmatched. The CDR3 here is CASSSRDRDAQPQHF. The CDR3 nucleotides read TGTGCCAGCAGTTCCCGGGACAGGGATGCTCAGCCCCAGCATTTT.

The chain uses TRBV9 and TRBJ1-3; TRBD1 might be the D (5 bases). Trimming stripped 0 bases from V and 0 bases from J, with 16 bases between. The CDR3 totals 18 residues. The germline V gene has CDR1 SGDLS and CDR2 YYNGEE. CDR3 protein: CASSVGREGLSSGNTIYF. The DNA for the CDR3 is TGTGCCAGCAGCGTAGGTCGGGAGGGACTGAGCTCTGGAAACACCATATATTTT.